Listed here are 2 T cell receptor beta chains from one sample, sequenced in a study of T-cell reconstitution after alpha-beta-depleted transplantation in children. The TCRbeta library was prepared with unique molecular identifiers. Using its own MiXCR run on the PCR reads, TCRdb lists one record per CDR3 protein. This sample carries about 900,000 distinct CDR3 sequences, less than 30% of them seen once, and the ten largest clones take 25% to 35%. Material: PBMCs, mostly from graft donor cells, obtained 360 days after TCRalphabeta/CD19-depleted stem cell transplant. These receptors were taken from a boy younger than two who had a stem cell transplant for SCID, so the T cells may come from the graft donor.

The V gene is TRBV10-3, the J gene TRBJ2-1, with D maybe TRBD2 (6 bases). CDR3 length: 12 amino acids. CDR1 is ENHRY and CDR2 is SYGVKD in the germline V gene. The V gene lost 8 bases and the J gene lost 8 bases, with 13 bases spanning the gap. Written as DNA, the CDR3 is TGTGCCATCTCGCGGGGATCGGATGAGCAGTTCTTC. This translates into CAISRGSDEQFF.

The sample holds one count of this clonotype. This chain connects TRBV4-3 to TRBJ1-4; D is ambiguous. Trimming left V 0 bases short and J 3 bases short, with 11 bases between. Germline values: CDR1 LGHNA, CDR2 YSLEER. The CDR3 spans 16 residues. The CDR3 loop is CASSQDAGLANEKLFF. The CDR3 DNA reads as TGCGCCAGCAGCCAAGACGCCGGGCTAGCTAATGAAAAACTGTTTTTT.